This section outlines one TCR beta chain sequence together with its context. The data belong to a study of blood T cell repertoires in COVID-19. As for the study in general: In each case, the material was cDNA or gDNA derived from T cells, B-cell-depleted T cells, or PBMCs.

Enrollees, roughly 18 to 90 years old, lived in 24 US areas. Assignment of participants to cohorts was predicated upon participant-reported clinical history. Germline loops: CDR1 SGHVS, CDR2 FNYEAQ. V was clipped by 5 bases and J by 1 base, with 12 bases between them. The CDR3 contains 15 residues. Authors' data handling: Reference gene primer amplification in the assay estimated nucleated cell counts. Produced via immunoSEQ multiplex PCR; TCRdb's table is partial and in-frame only. The V and J calls and clone size were taken over from that table, and D and trimming were inferred from the DNA. The sample gives under 300,000 clones, roughly 93% of which show up once; 2.3% is in the top ten.

The V gene is TRBV7-6, the J gene TRBJ1-3; maybe TRBD1 (5 bases). The clonotype was recovered from a middle-aged woman with acute COVID-19. The source material was PBMCs or T cells enriched from blood (not recorded which). For the CDR3, the DNA is TGTGCCAGCAGCGACCCGGGGGAGTCTGGAAACACCATATATTTT. Its translation: CASSDPGESGNTIYF.